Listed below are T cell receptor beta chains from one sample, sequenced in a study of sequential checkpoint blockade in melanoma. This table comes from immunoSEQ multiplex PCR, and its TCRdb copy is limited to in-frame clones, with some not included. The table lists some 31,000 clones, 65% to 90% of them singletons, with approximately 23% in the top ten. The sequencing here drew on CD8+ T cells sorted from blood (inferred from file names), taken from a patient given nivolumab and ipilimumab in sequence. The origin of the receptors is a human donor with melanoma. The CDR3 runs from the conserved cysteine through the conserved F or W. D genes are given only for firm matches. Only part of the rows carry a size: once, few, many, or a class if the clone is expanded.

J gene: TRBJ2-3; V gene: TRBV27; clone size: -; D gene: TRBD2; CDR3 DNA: TGTGCCAGCAGTCCCCCCCCTAGCGGGACCACAGATACGCAGTATTTT; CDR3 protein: CASSPPPSGTTDTQYF
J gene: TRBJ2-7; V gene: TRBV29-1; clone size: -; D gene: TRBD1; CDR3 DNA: TGCAGCGTTGGGACAGGGGAAGGGTACGAGCAGTACTTC; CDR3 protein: CSVGTGEGYEQYF
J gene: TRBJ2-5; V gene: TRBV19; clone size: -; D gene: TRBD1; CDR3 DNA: TGTGCCAGTAGTATAGACACAGGGGGCTATAGAGAGACCCAGTACTTC; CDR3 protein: CASSIDTGGYRETQYF
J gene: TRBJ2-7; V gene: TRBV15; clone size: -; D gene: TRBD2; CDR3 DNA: TGTGCCACCAGCAGGGGCGGGGGGGGACCCAGGATCTACGAGCAGTACTTC; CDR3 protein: CATSRGGGGPRIYEQYF
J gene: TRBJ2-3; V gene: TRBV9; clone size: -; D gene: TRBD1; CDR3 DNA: TGTGCCAGCAGCCCCCCGGGACAGGTCACAGATACGCAGTATTTT; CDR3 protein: CASSPPGQVTDTQYF
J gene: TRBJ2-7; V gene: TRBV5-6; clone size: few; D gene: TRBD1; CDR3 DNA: TGTGCCAGCAGCAAACGGGACAGAAGCTCCTACGAGCAGTACTTC; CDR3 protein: CASSKRDRSSYEQYF
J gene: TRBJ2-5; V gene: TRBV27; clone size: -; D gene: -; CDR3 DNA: TGTGCCAGCAGGGGTCTCGCGGTCCAAGAGACCCAGTACTTC; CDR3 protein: CASRGLAVQETQYF
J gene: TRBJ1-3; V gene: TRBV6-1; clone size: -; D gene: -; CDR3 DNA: TGTGCCAGCAGTGAATTGGGGACTAACACCATATATTTT; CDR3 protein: CASSELGTNTIYF
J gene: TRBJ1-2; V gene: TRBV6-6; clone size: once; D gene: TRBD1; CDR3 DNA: TGTGCCAGCAGGGCCGACAGGGAAAACTATGGCTACACCTTC; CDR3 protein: CASRADRENYGYTF
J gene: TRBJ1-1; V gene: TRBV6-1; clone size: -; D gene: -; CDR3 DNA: TGTGCCAGCAGTCGCCAGGTAATCGGGAACACTGAAGCTTTCTTT; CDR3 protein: CASSRQVIGNTEAFF
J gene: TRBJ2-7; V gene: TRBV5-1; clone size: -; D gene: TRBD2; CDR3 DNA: TGCGCCAGCAGCATGGGACTAGCGGGAGGTCCCGGGTTCGAGCAGTACTTC; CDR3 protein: CASSMGLAGGPGFEQYF
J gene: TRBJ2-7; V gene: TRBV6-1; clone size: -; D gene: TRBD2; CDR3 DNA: TGTGCCAGCAGTGAAGCGCCCGGGACTAGCCTGACCTACGAGCAGTACTTC; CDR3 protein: CASSEAPGTSLTYEQYF
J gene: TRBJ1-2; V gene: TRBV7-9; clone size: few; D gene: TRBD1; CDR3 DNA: TGTGCCAGCAGCTTAGCGACAGGGAGGTCAAACTATGGCTACACCTTC; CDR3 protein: CASSLATGRSNYGYTF
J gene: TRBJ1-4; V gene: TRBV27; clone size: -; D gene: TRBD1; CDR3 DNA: TGTGCCAGCAGTTACACAGGGGGAGGTGAAAAACTGTTTTTT; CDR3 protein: CASSYTGGGEKLFF
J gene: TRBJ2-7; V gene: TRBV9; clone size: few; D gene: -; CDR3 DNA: TGTGCCAGCAGCGTAGGGACACTCTCCTACGAGCAGTACTTC; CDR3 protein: CASSVGTLSYEQYF
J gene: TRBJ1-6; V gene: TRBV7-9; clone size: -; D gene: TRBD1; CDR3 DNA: TGTGCCAGCAGCGCGGACAGGGGGGTGTTTCGTTCACCCCTCCACTTT; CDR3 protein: CASSADRGVFRSPLHF
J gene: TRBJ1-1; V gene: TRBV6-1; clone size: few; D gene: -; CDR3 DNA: TGTGCCAGCGAGTGGGCCGAGAACACTGAAGCTTTCTTT; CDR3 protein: CASEWAENTEAFF
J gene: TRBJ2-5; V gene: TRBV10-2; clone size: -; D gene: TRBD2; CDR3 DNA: TGCGCCAGCAGTGAATTCGGGCTAGCGGGGGAGACCCAGTACTTC; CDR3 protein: CASSEFGLAGETQYF
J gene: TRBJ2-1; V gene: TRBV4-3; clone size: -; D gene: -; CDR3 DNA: TGCGCCAGCAGCCAAGAGGGCCATTCCTACAATGAGCAGTTCTTC; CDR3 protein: CASSQEGHSYNEQFF
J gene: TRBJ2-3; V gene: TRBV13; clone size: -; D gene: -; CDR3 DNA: TGTGCCAGCAGCTTAGGGCGGCACGGTACGCAGTATTTT; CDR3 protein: CASSLGRHGTQYF
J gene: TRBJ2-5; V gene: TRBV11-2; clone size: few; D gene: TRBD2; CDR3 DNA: TGTGCCAGCAGCTTGGAGGCGCTAGCGGGAGGGCCAGAGACCCAGTACTTC; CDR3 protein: CASSLEALAGGPETQYF
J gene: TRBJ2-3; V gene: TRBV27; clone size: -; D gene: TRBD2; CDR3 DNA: TGTGCCAGCAGTTTCGGGGGGTCTGCAGATACGCAGTATTTT; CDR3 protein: CASSFGGSADTQYF
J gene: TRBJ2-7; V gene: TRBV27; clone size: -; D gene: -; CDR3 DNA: TGTGCCAGCAGTTTATGGCCGCCTAGCGAGCAGTACTTC; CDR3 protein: CASSLWPPSEQYF
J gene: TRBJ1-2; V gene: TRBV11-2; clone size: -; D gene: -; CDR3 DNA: TGTGCCAGCAGCTTAGGTGCAGGGGACTATGGCTACACCTTC; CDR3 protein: CASSLGAGDYGYTF
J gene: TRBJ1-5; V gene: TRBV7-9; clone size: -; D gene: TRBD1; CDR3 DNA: TGTGCCAGCAGCCGACAGGGTAACCAGCCCCAGCATTTT; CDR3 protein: CASSRQGNQPQHF
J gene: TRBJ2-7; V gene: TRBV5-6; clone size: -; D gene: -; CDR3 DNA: TGTGCCAGCAGCTGGGCGACCGTCCCCCTCCACGAGCAGTACTTC; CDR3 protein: CASSWATVPLHEQYF
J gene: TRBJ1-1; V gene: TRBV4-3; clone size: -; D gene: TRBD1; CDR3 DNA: TGCGCCAGCAGCCCTGGGACAGCTGAAGCTTTCTTT; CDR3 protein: CASSPGTAEAFF
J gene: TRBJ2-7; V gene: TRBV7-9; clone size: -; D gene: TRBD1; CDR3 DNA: TGTGCCAGCAGCTATGGGACAGCCAGAGCCTACGAGCAGTACTTC; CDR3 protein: CASSYGTARAYEQYF
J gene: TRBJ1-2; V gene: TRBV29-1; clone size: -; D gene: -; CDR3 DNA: TGCAGCGTTGATGGCAGGGGCTATGGCTACACCTTC; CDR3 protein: CSVDGRGYGYTF
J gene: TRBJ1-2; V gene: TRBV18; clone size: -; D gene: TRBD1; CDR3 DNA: TGTGCCAGCTCACTCGACAGGGGGGATGGCTACACCTTC; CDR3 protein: CASSLDRGDGYTF
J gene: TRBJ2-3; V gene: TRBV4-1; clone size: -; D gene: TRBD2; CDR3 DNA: TGCGCCAGCAGCCAAGGACTAGCCTTTTCTCCAGATACGCAGTATTTT; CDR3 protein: CASSQGLAFSPDTQYF
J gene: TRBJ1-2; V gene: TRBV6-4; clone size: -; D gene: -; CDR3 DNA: TGTGCCAGCAGCCCACCTTCGCCACAGGTACGGAACTATGGCTACACCTTC; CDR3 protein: CASSPPSPQVRNYGYTF
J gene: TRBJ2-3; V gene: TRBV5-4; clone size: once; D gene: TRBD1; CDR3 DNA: TGTGCCAGCCGCCGGGACAGGGACCCAGATACGCAGTATTTT; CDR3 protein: CASRRDRDPDTQYF
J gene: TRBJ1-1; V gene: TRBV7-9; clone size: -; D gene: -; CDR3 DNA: TGTGCCAGCAGCCCGGGGGGTAAACAAGCTTTCTTT; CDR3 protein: CASSPGGKQAFF
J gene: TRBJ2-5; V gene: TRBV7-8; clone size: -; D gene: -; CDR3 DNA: TGTGCCAGCAGCTTAGTGGCCAGCCAAGAGACCCAGTACTTC; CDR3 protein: CASSLVASQETQYF
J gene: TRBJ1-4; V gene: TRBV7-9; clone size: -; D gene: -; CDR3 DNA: TGTGCCAGCAGCCCCTTTGGTCCAGGTGAAAAACTGTTTTTT; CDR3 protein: CASSPFGPGEKLFF
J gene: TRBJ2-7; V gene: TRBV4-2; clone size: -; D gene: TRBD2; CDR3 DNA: TGTGCCAGCAGCCAAGATGGTAGCGGGCCCACCTACGAGCAGTACTTC; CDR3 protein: CASSQDGSGPTYEQYF
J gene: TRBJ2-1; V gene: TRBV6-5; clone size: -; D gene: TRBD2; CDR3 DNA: TGTGCCAGCCGGGACTACTACAATGAGCAGTTCTTC; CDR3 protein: CASRDYYNEQFF
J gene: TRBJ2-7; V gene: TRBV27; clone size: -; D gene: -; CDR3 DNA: TGTGCCAGCAGTCCCCCGAGCTCCTACGAGCAGTACTTC; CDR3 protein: CASSPPSSYEQYF
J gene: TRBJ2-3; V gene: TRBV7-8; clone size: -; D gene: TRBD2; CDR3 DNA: TGTGCCAGCGAACCAAGCCTAGCGGGAGAATGGGGCACAGATACGCAGTATTTT; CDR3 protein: CASEPSLAGEWGTDTQYF
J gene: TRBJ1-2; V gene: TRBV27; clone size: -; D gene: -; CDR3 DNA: TGTGCCAGCAGTTTGTCCCCAGGGGCCCCCTATGGCTACACCTTC; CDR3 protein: CASSLSPGAPYGYTF
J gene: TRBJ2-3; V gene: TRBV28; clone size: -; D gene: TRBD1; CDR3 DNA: TGTGCCAGCAGTCGGACAGGGGGCTCTTATACGCAGTATTTT; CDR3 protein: CASSRTGGSYTQYF
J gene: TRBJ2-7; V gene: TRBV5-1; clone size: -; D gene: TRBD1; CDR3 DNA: TGCGCCAGCAGCTTCGCAGGGGGCTACGAGCAGTACTTC; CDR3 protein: CASSFAGGYEQYF
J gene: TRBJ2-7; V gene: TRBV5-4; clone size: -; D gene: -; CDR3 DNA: TGTGCCAGCAGTTTTGGACAGTCCTACGAGCAGTACTTC; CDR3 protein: CASSFGQSYEQYF
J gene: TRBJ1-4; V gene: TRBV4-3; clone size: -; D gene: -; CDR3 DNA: TGCGCCAGCAGCCGAAACAGGGAGTCTAATGAAAAACTGTTTTTT; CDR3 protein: CASSRNRESNEKLFF
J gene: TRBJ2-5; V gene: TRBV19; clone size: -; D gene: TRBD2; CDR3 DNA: TGTGCCAGTAGTATGGGAGCGGGGGGGCTGGAGACCCAGTACTTC; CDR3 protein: CASSMGAGGLETQYF
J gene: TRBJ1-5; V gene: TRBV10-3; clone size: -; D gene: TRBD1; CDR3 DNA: TGTGCCATCAGTGACGGACAGGGTGAACAGCCCCAGCATTTT; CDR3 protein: CAISDGQGEQPQHF